These 19 T cell receptor beta chains were sequenced from one sample in a study of sequential checkpoint blockade in melanoma. Assay: immunoSEQ multiplex PCR; the TCRdb copy retains only in-frame clones and omits some. The data contain several thousand clones, 28% of them singletons. The treatment here: randomized to nivolumab then ipilimumab (arm A) or the reverse (arm B). Sequenced material: tumor tissue (inferred from file names), taken from a patient given nivolumab and ipilimumab in sequence. These receptors all stem from a human donor with melanoma.

CDR3 DNA sequence: TGCAGCGTTGAACTAGCGCGTTCCTACGAGCAGTACTTC. It yields the protein CSVELARSYEQYF. This rearrangement joins TRBV29-1 to TRBJ2-7, with D possibly being TRBD2 (6 bases). V lost 2 bases to trimming and J lost 1 base, with 9 bases between them. In germline, CDR1 is SQVTM, CDR2 ANQGSEA. The CDR3 consists of 13 residues.

The J gene is TRBJ2-1, the V gene TRBV9; 9 bases agree with TRBD2. Losses at the gene ends were 2 bases for V and 9 bases for J; bases not matched to a gene: 9. The CDR3 runs to 15 residues. Per the germline V gene, CDR1 is SGDLS and CDR2 is YYNGEE. This chain's CDR3 is CASSVYASGIGEQFF. For the CDR3, the DNA is TGTGCCAGCAGCGTGTATGCTAGCGGGATTGGTGAGCAGTTCTTC.

This clone has only a few counts. The V gene is TRBV28, the J gene TRBJ2-2; D may be TRBD1 or TRBD2 (5 bases each). Trimming took off 6 bases at V and 8 bases at J, with 10 bases between the two ends. CDR1 is MDHEN, CDR2 SYDVKM, per germline. The CDR3 runs 12 residues. The chain's CDR3 is CASRWGKGELFF. Written as DNA, the CDR3 is TGTGCCAGCAGATGGGGGAAGGGGGAGCTGTTTTTT.

This clone was counted once. V is TRBV5-1 and J is TRBJ2-7; D remains ambiguous. The CDR3 consists of 14 residues. V lost 2 bases and J 0 bases, leaving 9 bases between the germline ends. CDR1 and CDR2 from the germline V gene are SGHRS and YFSETQ. CDR3 protein: CASSFGGNSYEQYF. As DNA, the CDR3 is TGCGCCAGCAGCTTCGGTGGGAACTCCTACGAGCAGTACTTC.

This clone was detected ten times or more. This chain uses TRBV11-3 with TRBJ1-1; a possible D gene is TRBD1 (6 bases). CDR1 is SGHNT and CDR2 is YENEEA in the germline V gene. V lost 2 bases to trimming and J lost 5 bases, with 15 bases between them. The CDR3 spans 15 residues. CDR3 protein: CASSLFAGEGTEAFF. In DNA, the CDR3 is TGTGCCAGCAGCTTATTCGCAGGGGAAGGGACTGAAGCTTTCTTT.

This clone has a handful of counts. The V and J genes are TRBV18 and TRBJ2-7; D is undetermined. In germline, CDR1 is KGHSH, CDR2 LQKENI. This CDR3 contains 12 residues. V shed 3 bases and J shed 3 bases, with 6 bases lying between them. CDR3 sequence: CASSPLGYEQYF. CDR3 DNA: TGTGCCAGCTCACCCCTAGGCTACGAGCAGTACTTC.

This chain links TRBV18 with TRBJ1-5, with TRBD1 matching 11 bases. This CDR3 region has 14 residues. Unmatched junction bases numbered 3, after V lost 4 bases and J lost 7 bases. Germline CDR1 and CDR2: KGHSH and LQKENI. This CDR3 reads CASSRGQGAQPQHF. The CDR3 region has the DNA TGTGCCAGCTCACGAGGACAGGGGGCACAGCCCCAGCATTTT.

CDR3 nucleotide sequence: TGTGCCAGCAGCCCCGGGCCCGATTCCTACAATGAGCAGTTCTTC. Translated: CASSPGPDSYNEQFF. V is TRBV7-5 and J is TRBJ2-1. TRBV7-5 is an annotated pseudogene. CDR3 size: 15 residues.

The rearrangement uses TRBV30 and TRBJ2-5; 14 nucleotides line up with TRBD2. The CDR3 runs to 14 residues. V trimming: 8 bases; J trimming: 4 bases; junction bases outside the gene matches: 6. Germline V CDR1 and CDR2: GTSNPN, SVGIG (reference sequence). For the CDR3, the DNA is TGTGCCACCGGACTAGCGGGAGGTTCAGAGACCCAGTACTTC. Protein: CATGLAGGSETQYF.

The sample holds a few counts of this clone. The rearrangement uses TRBV6-8 and TRBJ2-1, with a possible D match to TRBD2 (6 bases). Looked up from germline, CDR1 is MNHGY and CDR2 is SAAAGT. V was trimmed by 7 bases and J by 4 bases, leaving 11 bases between them. There are 13 residues in the CDR3. The CDR3 spells CASIRDSYNEQFF. The DNA for the CDR3 is TGTGCCAGCATCCGGGACTCTTACAATGAGCAGTTCTTC.

This chain uses TRBV7-4 with TRBJ2-7; 8 bases are shared with TRBD2. The junction had 6 bases not matched to a gene; V was cut back by 5 bases and J by 6 bases. Per germline, CDR1 SGHVT and CDR2 SQSDAQ. This CDR3 contains 13 residues. As DNA, the CDR3 is TGTGCCAGCAGCCCGGGAGGGGGTATCGAGCAGTACTTC. Amino acid sequence: CASSPGGGIEQYF.

The CDR3 DNA is TGCAGCGTTACAGGGGGCGGGGGAGATACGCAGTATTTT. Protein: CSVTGGGGDTQYF. This rearrangement joins TRBV29-1 to TRBJ2-3, with TRBD1 matching over 9 bases. Germline V gene lookup returns CDR1 SQVTM and CDR2 ANQGSEA. The junction had 5 bases not matched to a gene; V was cut back by 5 bases and J by 5 bases. The CDR3 is 13 residues long.

CDR3 loop: CASKDREITDTQYF. DNA for the CDR3: TGCGCCAGCAAGGACAGGGAAATCACAGATACGCAGTATTTT. The J gene is TRBJ2-3, the V gene TRBV5-1, with 8 nucleotides matching TRBD1. Unmatched junction bases numbered 5, after V lost 6 bases and J lost 2 bases. CDR1 SGHRS and CDR2 YFSETQ come from the germline V gene. This CDR3 is built from 14 residues.

The DNA for the CDR3 is TGTGCCAGCAGCCGGGCCAGGGATTACTACGAGCAGTACTTC. Its protein is CASSRARDYYEQYF. The rearrangement links TRBV11-3 to TRBJ2-7; D is possibly TRBD1 (5 bases). The germline V gene has CDR1 SGHNT and CDR2 YENEEA. Trimming left V 5 bases short and J 3 bases short, with 14 bases between. CDR3 size: 14 residues.

The rearrangement links TRBV9 to TRBJ2-7; D not resolved. Trimming removed 0 bases from V and 6 bases from J, with 16 bases in between. Germline V gives CDR1 SGDLS, CDR2 YYNGEE. The CDR3 is 15 amino acids. The CDR3 is CASSVDFGILSEQYF. In nucleotides, the CDR3 is TGTGCCAGCAGCGTAGATTTTGGGATACTTTCCGAGCAGTACTTC. Combining the CDR3 with reference TRBV9 and TRBJ2-7 gives the whole variable domain DSGVTQTPKHLITATGQRVTLRCSPRSGDLSVYWYQQSLDQGLQFLIQYYNGEERAKGNILERFSAQQFPDLHSELNLSSLELGDSALYFCASSVDFGILSEQYFGPGTRLTVT.

This chain links TRBV5-1 with TRBJ1-4; 9 bases are a match to TRBD1. The CDR3 spans 18 residues. The germline gives CDR1 SGHRS, CDR2 YFSETQ. Trimming took 4 bases from V and 4 from J; bases not matched to a gene: 14. CDR3 loop: CASSEYIGTGPFNEKLFF. Written as DNA, the CDR3 is TGCGCCAGCAGCGAGTATATCGGGACAGGGCCTTTTAATGAAAAACTGTTTTTT.

This clone was recorded a few times. The chain joins TRBV6-8 to TRBJ2-5; D is perhaps TRBD1 or TRBD2 (5 bases each). The CDR3 runs to 15 residues. CDR1 and CDR2 from the germline V gene are MNHGY and SAAAGT. With 5 bases removed from V and 4 bases from J, the gap between germline ends came to 17 bases. CDR3 loop: CASSVVGTKGETQYF. CDR3 DNA: TGTGCCAGCAGTGTGGTGGGGACGAAGGGAGAGACCCAGTACTTC.

This clone was detected only a few times. The CDR3 loop reads CATSKAGGHNEQFF. CDR3 DNA: TGTGCCACCAGCAAAGCGGGAGGGCACAATGAGCAGTTCTTC. The V and J genes are TRBV15 and TRBJ2-1; 10 bases match TRBD2. J lost 5 bases, V lost 4 bases, and 2 bases had no gene match. CDR1 LNHNV and CDR2 YYDKDF come from the germline V gene (reference sequence). This CDR3 region has 14 residues.

The chain combines TRBV19 with TRBJ2-5; D unclear. From germline, CDR1 is LNHDA and CDR2 SQIVND (reference sequence). The V and J ends lost 3 bases and 3 bases respectively, with 11 bases between them. The CDR3 is 14 amino acids. CDR3 sequence: CASSMTFGKETQYF. The DNA of the CDR3 is TGTGCCAGTAGTATGACTTTCGGCAAAGAGACCCAGTACTTC.